This T cell receptor (beta chain) stems from a study of OX40 agonist ivuxolimab in advanced cancers. Study context: Dose-escalation cases comprised hepatocellular carcinoma, melanoma, renal cell or head and neck cancer.

The length of the CDR3 is 15 residues. Germline lookup yields CDR1 MNHEY and CDR2 SVGAGI. V was pared by 0 bases and J by 6 bases, with 9 bases between. Produced via immunoSEQ multiplex PCR; TCRdb's table is partial and in-frame only. The sample consists of 25,000 to 30,000 clones, around three quarters of them appearing once. The sequence was collected from an adult with an advanced solid tumor such as melanoma, head and neck, liver or kidney cancer. The chain has TRBV6-5 and TRBJ1-6, with D uncertain. The sample consisted of CD4+ or CD8+ T cells sorted from blood, taken in a trial of the OX40 agonist ivuxolimab. Here the CDR3 reads CASSYSRASNSPLHF. CDR3 in DNA: TGTGCCAGCAGTTACTCGAGGGCCTCTAATTCACCCCTCCACTTT.